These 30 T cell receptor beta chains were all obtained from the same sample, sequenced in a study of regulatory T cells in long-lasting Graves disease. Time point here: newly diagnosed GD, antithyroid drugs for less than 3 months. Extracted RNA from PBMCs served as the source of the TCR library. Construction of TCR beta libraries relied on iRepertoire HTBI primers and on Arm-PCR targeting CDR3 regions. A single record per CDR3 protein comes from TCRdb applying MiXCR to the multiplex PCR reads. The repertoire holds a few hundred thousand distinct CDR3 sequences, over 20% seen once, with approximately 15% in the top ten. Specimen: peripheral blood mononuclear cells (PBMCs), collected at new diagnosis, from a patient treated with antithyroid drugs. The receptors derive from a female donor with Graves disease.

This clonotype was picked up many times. Written as DNA, the CDR3 is TGTGCCAGCGAGACTAGTTCAGGCAATGAGCAGTTCTTC. This translates into CASETSSGNEQFF. The chain links TRBV27 to TRBJ2-1; weak D call: TRBD2 (6 bases). The CDR3 is made up of 13 amino acids. V was clipped by 8 bases and J by 6 bases, with 14 bases between them. Germline assignment: CDR1 MNHEY and CDR2 SMNVEV (reference sequence).

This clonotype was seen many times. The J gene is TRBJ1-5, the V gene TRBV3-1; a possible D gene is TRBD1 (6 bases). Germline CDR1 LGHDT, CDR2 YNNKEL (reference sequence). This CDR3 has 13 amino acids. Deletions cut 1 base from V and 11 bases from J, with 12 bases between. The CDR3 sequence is CASSQALTGTQHF. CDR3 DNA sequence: TGTGCCAGCAGCCAAGCCCTAACAGGGACCCAGCATTTT.

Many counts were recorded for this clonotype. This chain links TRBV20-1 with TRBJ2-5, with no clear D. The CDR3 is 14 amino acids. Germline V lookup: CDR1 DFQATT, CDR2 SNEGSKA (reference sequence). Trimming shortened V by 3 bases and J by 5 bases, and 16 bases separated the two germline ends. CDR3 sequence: CSARDPVLRETQYF. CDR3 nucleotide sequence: TGCAGTGCTAGGGACCCTGTTTTGCGGGAGACCCAGTACTTC.

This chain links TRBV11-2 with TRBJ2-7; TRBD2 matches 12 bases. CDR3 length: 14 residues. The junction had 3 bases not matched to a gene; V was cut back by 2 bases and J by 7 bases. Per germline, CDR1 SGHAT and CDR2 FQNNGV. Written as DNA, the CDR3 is TGTGCCAGCAGCTTACTAGCGGGGGGGCGTGAGCAGTACTTC. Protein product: CASSLLAGGREQYF.

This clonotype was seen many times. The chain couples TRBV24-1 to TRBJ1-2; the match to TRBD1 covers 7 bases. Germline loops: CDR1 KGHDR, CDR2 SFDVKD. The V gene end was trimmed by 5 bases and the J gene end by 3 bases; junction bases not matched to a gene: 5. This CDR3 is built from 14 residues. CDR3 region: CATSAAGGDYGYTF. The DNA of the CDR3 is TGTGCCACCAGTGCGGCAGGGGGGGACTATGGCTACACCTTC.

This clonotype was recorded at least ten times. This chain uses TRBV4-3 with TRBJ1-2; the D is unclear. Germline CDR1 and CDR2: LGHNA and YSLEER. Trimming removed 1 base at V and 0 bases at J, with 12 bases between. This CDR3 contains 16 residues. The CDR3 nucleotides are TGCGCCAGCAGCCAAGTCGGGCGACGGTCTAACTATGGCTACACCTTC. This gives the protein CASSQVGRRSNYGYTF.

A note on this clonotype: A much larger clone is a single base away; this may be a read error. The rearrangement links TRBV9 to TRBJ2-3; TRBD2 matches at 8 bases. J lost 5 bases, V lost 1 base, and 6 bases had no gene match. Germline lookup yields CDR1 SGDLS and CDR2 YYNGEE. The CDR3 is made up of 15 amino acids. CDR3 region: CASSVWGAGGDTQYF. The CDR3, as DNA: TGTGCCAGCAGCGTATGGGGGGCGGGAGGAGATACGCAGTATTTT.

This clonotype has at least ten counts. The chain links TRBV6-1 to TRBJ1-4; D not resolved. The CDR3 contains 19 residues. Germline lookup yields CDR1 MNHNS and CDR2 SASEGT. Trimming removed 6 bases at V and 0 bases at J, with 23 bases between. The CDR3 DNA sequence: TGTGCCAGCAGCCAAAATTCCGTTGGGCCAGCCGCAACTAATGAAAAACTGTTTTTT. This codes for CASSQNSVGPAATNEKLFF.

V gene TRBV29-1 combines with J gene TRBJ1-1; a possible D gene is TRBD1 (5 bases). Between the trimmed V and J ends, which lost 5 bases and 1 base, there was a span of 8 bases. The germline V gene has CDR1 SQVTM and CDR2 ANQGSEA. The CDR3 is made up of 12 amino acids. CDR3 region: CSVRRGNTEAFF. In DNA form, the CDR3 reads TGCAGCGTTCGAAGGGGGAACACTGAAGCTTTCTTT.

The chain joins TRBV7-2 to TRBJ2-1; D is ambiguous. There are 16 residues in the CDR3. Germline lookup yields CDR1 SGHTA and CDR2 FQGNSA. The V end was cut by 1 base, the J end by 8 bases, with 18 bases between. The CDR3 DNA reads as TGTGCCAGCAGCTTAGAAGTCCCTAGTGGTATTTATGAGCAGTTCTTC. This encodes CASSLEVPSGIYEQFF.

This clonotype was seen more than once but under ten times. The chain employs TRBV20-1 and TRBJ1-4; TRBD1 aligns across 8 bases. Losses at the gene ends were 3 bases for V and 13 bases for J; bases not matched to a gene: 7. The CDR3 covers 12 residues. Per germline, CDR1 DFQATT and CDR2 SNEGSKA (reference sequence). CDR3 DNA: TGCAGTGCTAGTGCTACAGGGGGGACACTGTTTTTT. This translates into CSASATGGTLFF.

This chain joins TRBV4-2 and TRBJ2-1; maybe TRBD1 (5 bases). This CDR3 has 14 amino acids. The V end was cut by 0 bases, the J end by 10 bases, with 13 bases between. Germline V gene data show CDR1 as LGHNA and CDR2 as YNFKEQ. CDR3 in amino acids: CASSQEPAKGEQFF. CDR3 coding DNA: TGTGCCAGCAGCCAAGAACCAGCAAAGGGGGAGCAGTTCTTC.

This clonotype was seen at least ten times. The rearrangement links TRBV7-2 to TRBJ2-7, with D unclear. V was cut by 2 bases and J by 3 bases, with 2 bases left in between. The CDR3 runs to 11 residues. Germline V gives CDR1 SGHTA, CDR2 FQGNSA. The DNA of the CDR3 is TGTGCCAGCAGCTTAATCTACGAGCAGTACTTC. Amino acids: CASSLIYEQYF. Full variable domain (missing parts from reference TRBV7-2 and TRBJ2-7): GAGVSQSPSNKVTEKGKDVELRCDPISGHTALYWYRQSLGQGLEFLIYFQGNSAPDKSGLPSDRFSAERTGGSVSTLTIQRTQQEDSAVYLCASSLIYEQYFGPGTRLTVT.

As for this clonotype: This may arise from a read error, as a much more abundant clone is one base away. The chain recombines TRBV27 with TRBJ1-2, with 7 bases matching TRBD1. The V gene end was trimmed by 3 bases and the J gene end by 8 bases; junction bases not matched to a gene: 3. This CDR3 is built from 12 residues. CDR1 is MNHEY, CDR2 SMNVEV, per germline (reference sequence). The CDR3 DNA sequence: TGTGCCAGCAGTTTGACAGGGCAAGGCTACACCTTC. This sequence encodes CASSLTGQGYTF.

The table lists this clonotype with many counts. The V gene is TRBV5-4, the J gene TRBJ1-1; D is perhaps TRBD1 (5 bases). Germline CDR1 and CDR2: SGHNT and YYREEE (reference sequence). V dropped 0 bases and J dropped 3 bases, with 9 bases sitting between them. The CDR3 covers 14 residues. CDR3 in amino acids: CASSLEGWDTEAFF. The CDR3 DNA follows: TGTGCCAGCAGCTTGGAGGGGTGGGACACTGAAGCTTTCTTT.

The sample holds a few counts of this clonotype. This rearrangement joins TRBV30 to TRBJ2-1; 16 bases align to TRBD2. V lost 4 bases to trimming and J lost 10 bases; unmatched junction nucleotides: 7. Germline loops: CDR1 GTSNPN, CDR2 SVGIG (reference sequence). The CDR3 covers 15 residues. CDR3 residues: CAWIGTSGRAQEQFF. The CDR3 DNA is TGTGCCTGGATCGGGACTAGCGGGAGGGCCCAGGAGCAGTTCTTC.

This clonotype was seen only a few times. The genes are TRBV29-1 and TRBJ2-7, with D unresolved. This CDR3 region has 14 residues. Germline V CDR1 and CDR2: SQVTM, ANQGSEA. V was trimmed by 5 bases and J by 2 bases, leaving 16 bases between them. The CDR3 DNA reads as TGCAGCGTTACTGACTTGGACCGGCCCTACGAGCAGTACTTC. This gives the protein CSVTDLDRPYEQYF.

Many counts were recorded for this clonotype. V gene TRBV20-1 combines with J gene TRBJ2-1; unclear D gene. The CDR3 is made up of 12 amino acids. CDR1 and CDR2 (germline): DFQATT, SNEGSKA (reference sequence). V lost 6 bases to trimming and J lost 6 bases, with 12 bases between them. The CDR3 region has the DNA TGCAGTGCGGGTCGAGACTTCAATGAGCAGTTCTTC. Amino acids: CSAGRDFNEQFF.

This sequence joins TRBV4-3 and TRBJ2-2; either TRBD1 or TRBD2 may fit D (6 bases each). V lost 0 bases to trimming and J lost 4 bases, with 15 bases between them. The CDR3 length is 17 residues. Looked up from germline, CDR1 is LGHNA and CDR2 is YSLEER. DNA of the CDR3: TGCGCCAGCAGCCAAGAGTGGGGGGCAAGAGGCACCGGGGAGCTGTTTTTT. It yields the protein CASSQEWGARGTGELFF.

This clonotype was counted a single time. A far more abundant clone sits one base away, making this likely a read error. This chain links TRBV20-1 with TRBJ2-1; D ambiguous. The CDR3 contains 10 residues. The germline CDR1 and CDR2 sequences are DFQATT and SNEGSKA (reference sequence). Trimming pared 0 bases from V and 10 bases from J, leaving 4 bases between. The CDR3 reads CSAREVEQFF. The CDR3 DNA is TGCAGTGCTAGAGAGGTGGAGCAGTTCTTC.

CDR3 DNA sequence: TGTGCCAGCACTCGACTAGCGGGAGGGGATACGCAGTATTTT. Its protein is CASTRLAGGDTQYF. This chain joins TRBV6-2 or TRBV6-3 and TRBJ2-3; 14 nucleotides line up with TRBD2. The CDR3 extends over 14 amino acids. The trim removed 7 bases at V and 6 bases at J, leaving 3 bases unmatched. Germline V gene data show CDR1 as MNHEY and CDR2 as SVGEGT.

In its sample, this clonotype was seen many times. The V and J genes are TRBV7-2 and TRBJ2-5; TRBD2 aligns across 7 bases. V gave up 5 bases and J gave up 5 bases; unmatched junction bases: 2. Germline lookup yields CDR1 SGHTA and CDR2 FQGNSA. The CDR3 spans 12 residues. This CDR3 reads CASSPLAETQYF. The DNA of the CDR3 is TGTGCCAGCAGCCCACTAGCGGAGACCCAGTACTTC.

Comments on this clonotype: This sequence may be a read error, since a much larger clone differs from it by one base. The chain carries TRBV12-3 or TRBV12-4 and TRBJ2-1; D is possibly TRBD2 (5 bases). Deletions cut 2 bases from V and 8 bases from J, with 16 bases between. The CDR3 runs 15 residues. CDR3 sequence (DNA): TGTGCCAGCAGTTTATGTCCGAACACGCGGGATGAGCAGTTCTTC. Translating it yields CASSLCPNTRDEQFF.

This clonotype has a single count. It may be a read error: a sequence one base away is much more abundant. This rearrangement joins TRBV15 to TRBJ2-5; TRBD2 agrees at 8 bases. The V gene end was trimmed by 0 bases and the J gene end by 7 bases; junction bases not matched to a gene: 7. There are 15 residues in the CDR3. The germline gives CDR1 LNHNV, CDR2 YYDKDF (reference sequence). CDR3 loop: CATSRETSVRRTQYF. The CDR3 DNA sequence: TGTGCCACCAGCAGAGAGACTAGCGTGAGAAGGACCCAGTACTTC.

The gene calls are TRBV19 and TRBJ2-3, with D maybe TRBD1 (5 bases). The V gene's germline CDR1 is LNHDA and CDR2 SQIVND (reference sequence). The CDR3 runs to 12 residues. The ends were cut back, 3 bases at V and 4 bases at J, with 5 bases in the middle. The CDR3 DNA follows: TGTGCCAGTAGTATGACAGCAGATACGCAGTATTTT. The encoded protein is CASSMTADTQYF.

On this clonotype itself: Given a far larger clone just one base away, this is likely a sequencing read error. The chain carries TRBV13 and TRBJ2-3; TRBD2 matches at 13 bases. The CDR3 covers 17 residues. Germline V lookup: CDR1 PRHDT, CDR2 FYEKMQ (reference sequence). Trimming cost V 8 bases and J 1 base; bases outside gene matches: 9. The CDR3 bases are TGTGCCAGCCGACGGACTAGCGGGAGTGATGGCACAGATACGCAGTATTTT. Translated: CASRRTSGSDGTDTQYF.

Here the CDR3 DNA reads TGCGCCAGCAGCCAAGACGCAGGGCCACCCTACGAGCAGTACTTC. Translating gives CASSQDAGPPYEQYF. The gene calls are TRBV4-3 and TRBJ2-7, with TRBD1 as a possible D gene (5 bases). Germline loops: CDR1 LGHNA, CDR2 YSLEER. V shed 0 bases and J shed 2 bases, with 11 bases lying between them. CDR3 length: 15 amino acids.

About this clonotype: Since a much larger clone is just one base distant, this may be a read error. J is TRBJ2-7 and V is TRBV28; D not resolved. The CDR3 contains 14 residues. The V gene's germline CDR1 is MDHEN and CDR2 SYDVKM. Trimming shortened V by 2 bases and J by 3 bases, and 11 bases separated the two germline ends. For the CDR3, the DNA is TGTGCCAGCAGTTTAATTACGGAGAGCTACGAGCAGTACTTC. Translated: CASSLITESYEQYF. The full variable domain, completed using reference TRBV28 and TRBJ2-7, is DVKVTQSSRYLVKRTGEKVFLECVQDMDHENMFWYRQDPGLGLRLIYFSYDVKMKEKGDIPEGYSVSREKKERFSLILESASTNQTSMYLCASSLITESYEQYFGPGTRLTVT.

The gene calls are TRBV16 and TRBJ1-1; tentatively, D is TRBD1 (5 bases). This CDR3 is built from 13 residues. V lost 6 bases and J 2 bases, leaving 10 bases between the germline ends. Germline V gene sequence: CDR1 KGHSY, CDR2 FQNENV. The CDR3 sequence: CASRPDSNTEAFF. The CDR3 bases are TGTGCCAGCAGACCCGACAGTAACACTGAAGCTTTCTTT.

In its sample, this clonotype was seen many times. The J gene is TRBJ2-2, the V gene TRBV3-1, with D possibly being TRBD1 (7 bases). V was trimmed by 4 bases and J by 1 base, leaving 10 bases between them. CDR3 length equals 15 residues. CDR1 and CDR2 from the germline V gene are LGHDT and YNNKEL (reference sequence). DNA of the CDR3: TGTGCCAGCAGCCCAGGGGGGAAGAACACCGGGGAGCTGTTTTTT. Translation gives CASSPGGKNTGELFF.